This is a list of T cell receptor beta chains from one sample in a study of blood T cells in healthy people across ages. TCRdb called the 5' RACE reads again in MiXCR, with one record for every CDR3 protein. The sample contains about 830,000 distinct CDR3 sequences, around 68% of which appear only once. Specimen: blood. Source of these receptors: a young man in good health. CDR3s include the opening cysteine and the closing phenylalanine or tryptophan. D genes are given only for firm matches. The size entry is marked missing in some rows and otherwise reads once, few, many or a size class.

TRBV5-1	TRBJ2-4	few	12	.	CAPVRRRDIQYF	TGCGCTCCGGTGAGGCGCAGGGACATTCAGTACTTC
TRBV5-1	TRBJ2-3	.	14	TRBD2	CASSNRTSGGSLYF	TGCGCCAGCAGCAACCGCACTAGCGGGGGCTCCTTGTATTTT
TRBV6-1	TRBJ1-5	.	16	.	CASSEVAVWGNQPQHF	TGTGCCAGCAGTGAAGTGGCAGTTTGGGGCAATCAGCCCCAGCATTTT
TRBV6-2/TRBV6-3	TRBJ2-7	.	14	.	CASSYKGRRYEQYF	TGTGCCAGCAGTTACAAGGGTCGGAGATACGAGCAGTACTTC
TRBV7-9	TRBJ2-7	many	13	.	CASSLRDLREQYF	TGTGCCAGCAGCTTGAGGGATCTGAGGGAGCAGTACTTC
TRBV28	TRBJ1-5	many	14	TRBD1	CASTSGTGYQPQHF	TGTGCGAGCACTTCCGGGACAGGGTATCAGCCCCAGCATTTT
TRBV9	TRBJ2-3	.	15	.	CASSEGGLSTDTQYF	TGTGCCAGCAGCGAAGGGGGGCTATCCACAGATACGCAGTATTTT
TRBV27	TRBJ2-5	.	14	.	CASSLRRASETQYF	TGTGCCAGCAGTTTACGCCGGGCCAGTGAGACCCAGTACTTC
TRBV7-9	TRBJ2-4	many	14	TRBD1	CASSSGTGIWIQYF	TGTGCCAGCAGCTCCGGGACAGGGATATGGATTCAGTACTTC
TRBV6-2/TRBV6-3	TRBJ2-7	.	14	.	CASSPRTVSNEQYF	TGTGCCAGCTCACCCAGGACAGTTTCGAACGAGCAGTACTTC
TRBV4-3	TRBJ2-7	many	15	TRBD2	CASRPERGGSYEQYF	TGCGCCAGCAGACCCGAGCGGGGGGGATCCTACGAGCAGTACTTC
TRBV14	TRBJ2-2	.	17	.	CASSQDRRQGYTGELFF	TGTGCCAGCAGCCAAGATAGGAGGCAGGGTTACACCGGGGAGCTGTTTTTT
TRBV6-6	TRBJ1-2	.	13	.	CASSYLGIGGYTF	TGTGCCAGCAGTTACCTTGGTATTGGGGGCTACACCTTC